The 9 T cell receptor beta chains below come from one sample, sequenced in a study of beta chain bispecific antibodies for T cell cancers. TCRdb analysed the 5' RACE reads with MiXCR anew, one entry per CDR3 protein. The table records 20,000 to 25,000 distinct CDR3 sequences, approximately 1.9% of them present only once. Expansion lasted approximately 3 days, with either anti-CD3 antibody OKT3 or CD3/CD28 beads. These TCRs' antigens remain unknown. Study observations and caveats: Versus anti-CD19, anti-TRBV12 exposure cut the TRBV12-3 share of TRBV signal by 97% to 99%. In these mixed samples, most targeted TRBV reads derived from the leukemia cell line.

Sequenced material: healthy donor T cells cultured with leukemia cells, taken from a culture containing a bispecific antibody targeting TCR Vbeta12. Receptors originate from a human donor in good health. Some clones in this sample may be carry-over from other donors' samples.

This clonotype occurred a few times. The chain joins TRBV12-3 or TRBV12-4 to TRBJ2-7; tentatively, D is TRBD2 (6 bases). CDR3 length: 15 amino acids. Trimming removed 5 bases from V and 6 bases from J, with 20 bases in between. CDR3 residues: CASSPRAGSRSEQYF. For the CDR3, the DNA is TGTGCCAGCAGTCCCCGTGCGGGGAGCCGCTCCGAGCAGTACTTC.

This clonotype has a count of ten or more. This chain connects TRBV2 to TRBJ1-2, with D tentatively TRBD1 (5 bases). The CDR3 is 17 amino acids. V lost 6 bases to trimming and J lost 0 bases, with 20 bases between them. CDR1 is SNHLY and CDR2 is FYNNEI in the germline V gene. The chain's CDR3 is CASSERGRVDSNYGYTF. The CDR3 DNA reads TGTGCCAGCAGCGAGCGGGGCAGGGTAGATTCTAACTATGGCTACACCTTC. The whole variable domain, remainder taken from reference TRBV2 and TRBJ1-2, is EPEVTQTPSHQVTQMGQEVILRCVPISNHLYFYWYRQILGQKVEFLVSFYNNEISEKSEIFDDQFSVERPDGSNFTLKIRSTKLEDSAMYFCASSERGRVDSNYGYTFGSGTRLTVV.

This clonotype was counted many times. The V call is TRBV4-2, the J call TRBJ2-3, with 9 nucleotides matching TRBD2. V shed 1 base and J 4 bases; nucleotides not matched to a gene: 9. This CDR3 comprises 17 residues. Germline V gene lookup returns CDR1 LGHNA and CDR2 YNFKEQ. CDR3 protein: CASSQGAAGGPSDTQYF. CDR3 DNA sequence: TGTGCCAGCAGCCAAGGTGCGGCGGGGGGGCCGTCAGATACGCAGTATTTT.

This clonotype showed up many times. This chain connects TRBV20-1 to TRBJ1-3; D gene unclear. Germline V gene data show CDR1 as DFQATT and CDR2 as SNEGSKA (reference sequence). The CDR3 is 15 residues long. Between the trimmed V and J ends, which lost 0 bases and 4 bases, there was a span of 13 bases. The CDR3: CSARDTYGGGNTIYF. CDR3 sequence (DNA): TGCAGTGCTAGAGATACCTACGGAGGGGGAAACACCATATATTTT.

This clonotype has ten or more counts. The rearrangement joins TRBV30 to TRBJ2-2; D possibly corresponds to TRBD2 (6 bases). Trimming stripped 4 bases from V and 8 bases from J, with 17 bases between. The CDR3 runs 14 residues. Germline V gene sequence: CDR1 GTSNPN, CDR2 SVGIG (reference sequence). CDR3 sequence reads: CAWTDGGLVGELFF. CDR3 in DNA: TGTGCCTGGACAGACGGGGGTTTGGTAGGGGAGCTGTTTTTT.

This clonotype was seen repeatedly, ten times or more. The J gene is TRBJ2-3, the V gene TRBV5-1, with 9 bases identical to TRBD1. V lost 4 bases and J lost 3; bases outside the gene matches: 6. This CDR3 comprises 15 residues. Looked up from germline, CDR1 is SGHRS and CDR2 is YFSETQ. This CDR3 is CASSVRQGVTDTQYF. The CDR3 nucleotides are TGCGCCAGCAGCGTAAGACAGGGGGTAACAGATACGCAGTATTTT.

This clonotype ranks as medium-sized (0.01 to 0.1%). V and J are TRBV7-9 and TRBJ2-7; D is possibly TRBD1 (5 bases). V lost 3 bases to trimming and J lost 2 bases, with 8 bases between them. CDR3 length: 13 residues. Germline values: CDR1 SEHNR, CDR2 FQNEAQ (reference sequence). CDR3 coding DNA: TGTGCCAGCAGCTTTAGGGGCCCCTACGAGCAGTACTTC. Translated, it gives CASSFRGPYEQYF.

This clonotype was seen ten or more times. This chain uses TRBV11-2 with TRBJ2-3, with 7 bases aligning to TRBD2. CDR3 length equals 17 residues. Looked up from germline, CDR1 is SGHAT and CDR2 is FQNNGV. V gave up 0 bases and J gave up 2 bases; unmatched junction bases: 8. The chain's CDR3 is CASSLDWAGVYTDTQYF. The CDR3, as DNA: TGTGCCAGCAGCTTAGATTGGGCGGGGGTGTACACAGATACGCAGTATTTT.

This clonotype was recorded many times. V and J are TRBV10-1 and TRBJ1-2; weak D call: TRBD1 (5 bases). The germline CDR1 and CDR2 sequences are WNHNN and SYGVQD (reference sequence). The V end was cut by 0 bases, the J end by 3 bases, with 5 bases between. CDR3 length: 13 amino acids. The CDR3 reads CASSESGDYGYTF. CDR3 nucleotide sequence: TGCGCCAGCAGTGAGTCAGGGGACTATGGCTACACCTTC.